The clone carrying this T cell receptor (beta chain) was counted a single time. CDR3 length equals 14 residues. Germline CDR1 and CDR2: MNHEY and SVGAGI. V lost 3 bases, J lost 1 base, and 9 bases lay in between. The record originates from a study of T cells in localized non-small cell lung cancer. Some clones are missing from TCRdb's copy, which holds only in-frame ones; the method was immunoSEQ multiplex PCR. The table shows 18,000 or so clones, with over 75% occurring only once. The V and J genes are TRBV6-5 and TRBJ1-1, with a possible D match to TRBD1 (6 bases). Material: peripheral blood, obtained before any cancer treatment. This TCR was sampled from a female donor older than 55 with stage I lung adenocarcinoma. The CDR3 sequence: CASSYGGSNTEAFF. DNA for the CDR3: TGTGCCAGCAGTTATGGGGGCTCGAACACTGAAGCTTTCTTT.